This TCR beta chain was captured in a study of blood T cell repertoires in COVID-19. Germline V gene data show CDR1 as LNHDA and CDR2 as SQIVND (reference sequence). This CDR3 has 15 amino acids. V was clipped by 7 bases and J by 3 bases, with 18 bases between them. The protocol was immunoSEQ multiplex PCR, while the TCRdb copy is restricted to in-frame clones and leaves out a portion. The sample carries 150,000 to 200,000 clones, 86% recorded once. This clonotype was obtained from a woman in her thirties with active or convalescent COVID-19. Sequencing input: peripheral blood. The chain links TRBV19 to TRBJ1-1; a weak D match, TRBD1 (5 bases). CDR3 sequence reads: CASTRGEGWYTEAFF. The CDR3 nucleotides read TGTGCCAGTACCAGAGGGGAGGGTTGGTACACTGAAGCTTTCTTT. Filled out from reference TRBV19 and TRBJ1-1, the complete variable domain reads DGGITQSPKYLFRKEGQNVTLSCEQNLNHDAMYWYRQDPGQGLRLIYYSQIVNDFQKGDIAEGYSVSREKKESFPLTVTSAQKNPTAFYLCASTRGEGWYTEAFFGQGTRLTVV.